Sequencing of this TCR beta chain was carried out in a study of cytomegalovirus exposure and HLA in healthy donors. The CDR3 is 19 amino acids. V dropped 4 bases and J dropped 9 bases, with 31 bases sitting between them. Germline V gene lookup returns CDR1 LNHDA and CDR2 SQIVND (reference sequence). Amplification used 60 Vbeta primers and 13 Jbeta primers. Some clones are missing from TCRdb's copy, which holds only in-frame ones; the method was immunoSEQ multiplex PCR. This table holds over 150,000 clones, roughly 80% found once. Specimen: PBMCs. This chain joins TRBV19 and TRBJ2-1, with D possibly TRBD2 on 9 matching bases. This receptor was taken from a man aged 30 to 45 in good health and CMV-seronegative. DNA of the CDR3: TGTGCCAGTAGTAGGGGACAGGAGAACTGGCGGGGGGGCGTTTTTGAGCAGTTCTTC. It is translated as CASSRGQENWRGGVFEQFF.